The rows below give T cell receptor beta chains drawn from one sample of a study of Graves' ophthalmopathy and Graves' hyperthyroidism. From the multiplex PCR reads, TCRdb called clonotypes with MiXCR, one entry per CDR3 protein. The data show a few hundred thousand distinct CDR3 sequences, 35% to 40% seen once. Sequencing used peripheral blood or thyroid tissue (not recorded which). Every receptor here comes from an adult man with Graves' hyperthyroidism. Both conserved end residues are part of each CDR3. A row's size may be missing; if present it is once, few, many or a size class.

CAISESGGQRGNTEAFF | TRBV10-3 | .
CASSLFTGTGKHEQYF | TRBV5-8 | many
CSPSGGARGTEAFF | TRBV29-1 | .
CASSVPDTQYF | TRBV7-8 | few
CASSPGTSGLRWQFF | TRBV7-9 | .
CASSGGDAETQYF | TRBV10-1 | many
CASSSLDRAYNTGELFF | TRBV4-2 | many
CASSAEPLGAEGQETQYF | TRBV2 | .
CATSVAGGYNEQFF | TRBV24-1 | .
CASSKDRASPLHF | TRBV2 | .
CAWRSVGYTF | TRBV30 | many
CASSAPGQGDEAFF | TRBV6-1 | many
CASSLAGPGEEKLFF | TRBV5-4 | few
CSVEKVGVQETQYF | TRBV29-1 | many
CSVRTSGSTFGEQFF | TRBV29-1 | .
CASGLERTSYGYTF | TRBV5-1 | .
CASSQGGNALEQYF | TRBV4-1 | .
CASRDTGSGANVLTF | TRBV12-3/TRBV12-4 | many
CASSLVEGTQETQYF | TRBV5-1 | .
CASSVVGIGTEAFF | TRBV5-6 | .
CSVPGQGRETQYF | TRBV29-1 | many
CSASTVGLTVSGNTIYF | TRBV20-1 | .
CATTPGLPSEKLFF | TRBV15 | many
CATSREISGPETQYF | TRBV15 | many
CAERGSYEQYF | TRBV7-6 | .
CASSLSRRVSYEQYF | TRBV27 | .